The next 4 T cell receptor beta chains were all read from a single sample in a study of T cell responses to AZD1222 COVID-19 vaccine (dated by TCRdb to the early 2020s). What the time point label conveys for this sample: about 28 days (+/-7) after the second vaccine dose. Libraries were constructed by the immunoSEQ multiplex PCR assay. In TCRdb, the immuneACCESS table is reduced to in-frame sequences with V and J assigned. These tables do not hold every clone; where another copy was compared, an unresolved V gene accounts for under half, and the others remain unexplained. This sample lists about 140,000 clones; roughly 92% were detected once. The ten largest clones capture about a tenth of the sample. The sample in question was peripheral blood, obtained 28 days after the second AZD1222 dose. These receptors all stem from an adult who received the AZD1222 COVID-19 vaccine.

In DNA form, the CDR3 reads TGTGCCAGCAGCTTCGACGGGCGGATGAACTATGGCTACACCTTC. Its protein product is CASSFDGRMNYGYTF. J is TRBJ1-2 and V is TRBV9, with D hard to call. Trimming pared 4 bases from V and 2 bases from J, leaving 15 bases between. This CDR3 spans 15 amino acids. Germline lookup yields CDR1 SGDLS and CDR2 YYNGEE.

Only one count was recorded for this clone. The V and J genes are TRBV29-1 and TRBJ2-1, with no clear D. The V end lost 5 bases, the J end lost 0 bases, and 14 bases lay between the germline ends. CDR1 is SQVTM and CDR2 is ANQGSEA in the germline V gene. CDR3 length: 15 amino acids. CDR3 amino acids: CSVSLSKSSYNEQFF. In nucleotides, the CDR3 is TGCAGCGTTTCCCTTTCAAAGAGCTCCTACAATGAGCAGTTCTTC.

J is TRBJ1-1 and V is TRBV3-1 (or the pseudogene TRBV3-2); no firm D call. Per the germline V gene, CDR1 is LGHDT and CDR2 is YNNKEL (reference sequence). The CDR3 is 16 residues long. The ends were cut back, 3 bases at V and 0 bases at J, with 14 bases in the middle. The CDR3 spells CASSQNTGLMNTEAFF. In nucleotides, the CDR3 is TGTGCCAGCAGCCAGAACACGGGCCTCATGAACACTGAAGCTTTCTTT.

This clone was counted only a few times. The genes are TRBV5-4 and TRBJ1-6; no definite D call. Germline lookup yields CDR1 SGHNT and CDR2 YYREEE (reference sequence). Trimming removed 4 bases at V and 4 bases at J, with 12 bases between. This CDR3 is built from 15 residues. The CDR3 nucleotides are TGTGCCAGCAGCCCGGGAGGGAGGTATAATTCACCCCTCCACTTT. Translation: CASSPGGRYNSPLHF.